The present T cell receptor (beta chain) was sequenced within a study of T-cell reconstitution after alpha-beta-depleted transplantation in children. Germline assignment: CDR1 SGHDT and CDR2 YYEEEE. This CDR3 comprises 16 residues. Trimming cost V 0 bases and J 0 bases, with 9 bases left between them. A library of TCRbeta sequences, prepared with unique molecular identifiers, was generated. TCRdb re-derived calls from the PCR reads in MiXCR, one entry per CDR3 protein. The table has some 76,000 distinct CDR3 sequences, approximately 11% seen once. This clonotype is deemed medium-sized. This specimen consisted of PBMCs, obtained before TCRalphabeta/CD19-depleted stem cell transplant. The receptor was derived from a boy between 10 and 17 years old with acute myeloid leukemia, due to receive a stem cell transplant. The V call is TRBV5-6, the J call TRBJ2-2; no definite D call. CDR3 coding DNA: TGTGCCAGCAGCTTGGAGCACAGCACGAACACCGGGGAGCTGTTTTTT. Translating gives CASSLEHSTNTGELFF.